Listed here are 5 T cell receptor beta chains from one sample, sequenced in a study of OX40 agonist ivuxolimab in advanced cancers. The library was prepared using the immunoSEQ multiplex PCR assay. In TCRdb, the immuneACCESS table is reduced to in-frame sequences with V and J assigned. These tables do not hold every clone; where another copy was compared, an unresolved V gene accounts for under half, and the others remain unexplained. The sample table records about 84,000 clones; more than 70% of these occur just once. The ten largest clones represent approximately 0.22% of the sample. The sequences come from CD4+ or CD8+ T cells sorted from blood, collected in a trial of the OX40 agonist ivuxolimab. The source is an adult with an advanced solid tumor such as melanoma, head and neck, liver or kidney cancer.

The genes are TRBV29-1 and TRBJ2-5, with D hard to call. V was pared by 2 bases and J by 4 bases, with 8 bases between. There are 12 residues in the CDR3. Germline V gene lookup returns CDR1 SQVTM and CDR2 ANQGSEA. The CDR3 sequence: CSVEPGLETQYF. The DNA of the CDR3 is TGCAGCGTTGAACCCGGGTTAGAGACCCAGTACTTC.

CDR3 sequence (DNA): TGTGCCAGACCGGGGGACGACAGACTAAACACCGGGGAGCTGTTTTTT. Translating it yields CARPGDDRLNTGELFF. The gene calls are TRBV19 and TRBJ2-2; D may be TRBD2 (6 bases). In germline, CDR1 is LNHDA, CDR2 SQIVND (reference sequence). Between the trimmed V and J ends, which lost 9 bases and 2 bases, there was a span of 19 bases. CDR3 length: 16 residues.

V is TRBV6-5 and J is TRBJ1-2; perhaps TRBD1 as D (5 bases). The germline V gene has CDR1 MNHEY and CDR2 SVGAGI. CDR3 length: 13 residues. The V and J ends lost 6 bases and 2 bases respectively, with 10 bases between them. The chain's CDR3 is CASRRDANYGYTF. DNA of the CDR3: TGTGCCAGCAGGAGGGACGCCAACTATGGCTACACCTTC.

This clone was detected only a few times. The chain joins TRBV18 to TRBJ1-1; D is unclear. The CDR3 consists of 13 residues. V was clipped by 3 bases and J by 5 bases, with 10 bases between them. CDR1 and CDR2 from the germline V gene are KGHSH and LQKENI. The CDR3 DNA reads as TGTGCCAGCTCACCCCTAGAGGGAACTGAAGCTTTCTTT. Amino acids: CASSPLEGTEAFF.

The rearrangement joins TRBV23-1 to TRBJ1-5, with a weak D call TRBD1 (5 bases). TRBV23-1 is recorded as an ORF, its role being uncertain. CDR3 length equals 18 residues. Trimming removed 0 bases from V and 1 base from J, with 16 bases in between. CDR3 loop: CASSQSSRAGKSNQPQHF. The CDR3 DNA reads TGCGCCAGCAGTCAATCGAGCAGGGCTGGTAAGAGCAATCAGCCCCAGCATTTT.